This T cell receptor beta chain originates from a study of cytomegalovirus exposure and HLA in healthy donors. Study-wide results and caveats: The study labeled more than 150 TCR beta chains cytomegalovirus-associated. In a later analysis, several top co-occurrence clusters appeared linked to parvovirus B19, influenza, CMV and Epstein-Barr virus.

This clone was counted only a few times. What it recognizes is unknown. Regarding donors, all were healthy bone marrow donors. It was with 60 Vbeta and 13 Jbeta primers that the PCR ran. This table comes from immunoSEQ multiplex PCR, and its TCRdb copy is limited to in-frame clones, with some not included. This sample has about 110,000 clones, with under 80% found just once. Germline V gives CDR1 SEHNR, CDR2 FQNEAQ (reference sequence). Trimming pared 3 bases from V and 9 bases from J, leaving 12 bases between. This CDR3 has 14 residues. The source of this sequence is a woman aged 50 to 60 in good health and CMV-seropositive. V usage is TRBV7-9 and J usage is TRBJ1-6, with no clear D. The specimen was PBMCs. The CDR3: CASSFMDPGSPLHF. As DNA, the CDR3 is TGTGCCAGCAGCTTTATGGATCCGGGTTCACCCCTCCACTTT.